This TCR beta chain is from a study of T-cell reconstitution after alpha-beta-depleted transplantation in children. Per germline, CDR1 SGHDT and CDR2 YYEEEE. Trimming stripped 0 bases from V and 5 bases from J, with 20 bases between. The CDR3 runs to 17 residues. Preparation of the TCRbeta library used unique molecular identifiers. TCRdb itself ran the PCR reads through MiXCR, one entry per CDR3 protein. The data contain 250,000 or so distinct CDR3 sequences, around 7.8% of them singletons. This TCR derives from a male patient under 18 who had a stem cell transplant for acute lymphoblastic leukemia, so the T cells may come from the graft donor. The specimen was PBMCs, mostly from graft donor cells, collected 180 days after TCRalphabeta/CD19-depleted stem cell transplant. This sequence joins TRBV5-6 and TRBJ1-1, with D perhaps TRBD1 (6 bases). CDR3 loop: CASSLAVTGGRGTEAFF. The CDR3 DNA sequence: TGTGCCAGCAGCTTGGCCGTGACGGGGGGCAGAGGGACTGAAGCTTTCTTT.